A selection of T cell receptor beta chains follows, all from one sample in a study of radiotherapy plus CTLA-4 blockade in lung cancer. Assay used: immunoSEQ multiplex PCR; TCRdb lists only in-frame clones, some missing. The sample includes roughly 69,000 clones, 60% to 80% of them seen just once. The sample was peripheral blood, taken from a patient treated with radiotherapy plus ipilimumab. Every receptor here comes from a human donor with non-small cell lung cancer whose response to radiotherapy plus ipilimumab could not be evaluated. Some clones in this sample may be carry-over from other donors' samples. CDR3s include the opening cysteine and the closing phenylalanine or tryptophan. Fields, in order: clone size, D gene, J gene, V gene, CDR3 protein, CDR3 DNA. D genes are given only for firm matches. Expanded clones get a size class; other rows say once, few or many, or leave the size out.

-	-	TRBJ2-7	TRBV5-1	CASSLAQGLQYEQYF	TGCGCCAGCAGCCTCGCCCAGGGACTCCAATACGAGCAGTACTTC
-	TRBD1	TRBJ2-7	TRBV5-4	CASSSGTGVNEQYF	TGTGCCAGCAGCTCAGGGACAGGGGTAAACGAGCAGTACTTC
-	-	TRBJ1-3	TRBV15	CATSRDLGELSGNTIYF	TGTGCCACCAGCAGAGATCTAGGGGAACTCTCTGGAAACACCATATATTTT
few	TRBD1	TRBJ2-7	TRBV10-3	CAISTSTGRSYEQYF	TGTGCCATCAGTACCTCGACAGGGAGAAGTTACGAGCAGTACTTC
-	-	TRBJ1-1	TRBV9	CASSVSDGTPNTEAFF	TGTGCCAGCAGCGTTTCTGACGGGACACCGAACACTGAAGCTTTCTTT
-	-	TRBJ2-7	TRBV4-2	CASSQNRDEQYF	TGTGCCAGCAGCCAAAACAGGGACGAGCAGTACTTC
-	TRBD1	TRBJ2-1	TRBV27	CASGGQGRSYNEQFF	TGTGCCAGCGGCGGACAGGGGCGCTCCTACAATGAGCAGTTCTTC
once	TRBD1	TRBJ1-2	TRBV4-2	CASSLRDSEINYGYTF	TGTGCCAGCAGCCTACGGGACAGCGAGATTAACTATGGCTACACCTTC
-	TRBD1	TRBJ1-2	TRBV28	CASRQGVGYGYTF	TGTGCCAGCAGACAGGGGGTCGGCTATGGCTACACCTTC
-	TRBD1	TRBJ2-7	TRBV5-5	CASSPPQGYNEQYF	TGTGCCAGCAGCCCCCCACAGGGGTACAACGAGCAGTACTTC
few	-	TRBJ1-6	TRBV10-3	CAISDRGSDNSPLHF	TGTGCCATCAGTGATAGAGGGTCCGATAATTCACCCCTCCACTTT
-	-	TRBJ1-3	TRBV28	CASRVNPAGAGNTIYF	TGTGCCAGCAGAGTAAACCCCGCGGGGGCTGGAAACACCATATATTTT
few	TRBD1	TRBJ1-1	TRBV28	CASSSFGDRTNTEAFF	TGTGCCAGCAGCTCCTTCGGGGACAGGACGAACACTGAAGCTTTCTTT
-	TRBD1	TRBJ2-7	TRBV7-2	CASSAGTGGDEQYF	TGTGCCAGCAGCGCGGGGACAGGGGGCGACGAGCAGTACTTC
-	-	TRBJ1-5	TRBV5-5	CASSLAGYQPQHF	TGTGCCAGCAGCCTTGCAGGGTATCAGCCCCAGCATTTT
-	TRBD1	TRBJ2-5	TRBV19	CASSIFPGQGETQYF	TGTGCCAGTAGTATCTTCCCTGGACAGGGAGAGACCCAGTACTTC
-	TRBD1	TRBJ1-2	TRBV28	CASSRTGRNYGYTF	TGTGCCAGCAGTAGGACAGGGCGCAACTATGGCTACACCTTC
-	-	TRBJ1-2	TRBV5-1	CASSFSGQIYGYTF	TGCGCCAGCAGCTTTTCCGGACAGATCTATGGCTACACCTTC
once	-	TRBJ2-3	TRBV5-1	CASSLGQGFTDTQYF	TGCGCCAGCAGCTTAGGGCAGGGATTCACAGATACGCAGTATTTT
-	TRBD1	TRBJ1-2	TRBV7-8	CASSSRTGMNGYTF	TGTGCCAGCAGCTCACGGACAGGGATGAATGGCTACACCTTC
-	TRBD2	TRBJ2-5	TRBV29-1	CTASGGAGETQYF	TGCACCGCTAGCGGGGGGGCAGGAGAGACCCAGTACTTC
-	-	TRBJ2-5	TRBV7-3	CASSLTNGRGETQYF	TGTGCCAGCAGCTTAACAAACGGCAGGGGAGAGACCCAGTACTTC
-	TRBD1	TRBJ1-2	TRBV5-1	CASSQGQGAKGYTF	TGCGCCAGCAGCCAGGGACAGGGGGCGAAAGGCTACACCTTC
-	TRBD1	TRBJ1-5	TRBV10-3	CASSGQGNSNQPQHF	TGTGCCAGTTCGGGACAGGGTAATAGCAATCAGCCCCAGCATTTT
-	-	TRBJ1-4	TRBV28	CASSPWAGLNEKLFF	TGTGCCAGCAGCCCGTGGGCAGGGTTGAACGAAAAACTGTTTTTT
once	-	TRBJ1-2	TRBV18	CASSPGSYGYTF	TGTGCCAGCTCACCAGGCAGCTATGGCTACACCTTC
-	TRBD1	TRBJ1-2	TRBV5-4	CASRDRVNYGYTF	TGTGCCAGCAGGGACAGGGTTAACTATGGCTACACCTTC
-	TRBD1	TRBJ1-3	TRBV6-5	CASSLTGTGNTIYF	TGTGCCAGCAGCCTGACAGGGACTGGAAACACCATATATTTT
-	-	TRBJ1-2	TRBV7-2	CASSLNRGGPYGYTF	TGTGCCAGCAGCTTAAACCGGGGGGGGCCCTATGGCTACACCTTC
once	TRBD1	TRBJ2-2	TRBV5-1	CASSGGQGATGELFF	TGCGCCAGCAGCGGGGGACAGGGGGCGACCGGGGAGCTGTTTTTT
-	-	TRBJ2-7	TRBV9	CASSVGRAGEQYF	TGTGCCAGCAGCGTAGGCAGGGCGGGAGAGCAGTACTTC
once	TRBD1	TRBJ1-1	TRBV6-5	CASSSRGVLGSEAFF	TGTGCCAGCAGTTCCAGGGGGGTACTGGGCTCTGAAGCTTTCTTT
-	-	TRBJ2-4	TRBV16	CASSLSEQGLAKNIQYF	TGTGCCAGCAGCCTATCGGAGCAGGGTCTAGCCAAAAACATTCAGTACTTC
-	TRBD2	TRBJ2-1	TRBV4-3	CASSPQAGADNEQFF	TGCGCCAGCAGCCCCCAAGCGGGGGCGGACAATGAGCAGTTCTTC
few	-	TRBJ1-3	TRBV10-3	CAIRSRAGNTIYF	TGTGCCATCAGAAGCAGGGCTGGAAACACCATATATTTT
-	-	TRBJ2-5	TRBV7-8	CASSLYSNQETQYF	TGTGCCAGCAGCTTATACAGTAACCAAGAGACCCAGTACTTC